Listed below are T cell receptor beta chains from one sample, sequenced in a study of CXCR3-negative and CXCR3-positive naive CD8 T cells. No DNA is given; TCRdb re-called the 5' RACE reads and lists each CDR3 protein once. This repertoire comprises 100,000 to 150,000 distinct CDR3 sequences; its ten largest clones make up around 0.5%. Material: naive CXCR3- CD8+ T cells from blood. Receptors were obtained from a human donor in good health. Some clones in this sample may be carry-over from other donors' samples. The CDR3 runs from the conserved cysteine through the conserved F or W.

V,J,CDR3
TRBV7-9,TRBJ2-5,CASRPRTGTTNQETQYF
TRBV12-3/TRBV12-4,TRBJ2-7,CASSLVGSSYEQYF
TRBV7-6,TRBJ2-2,CASSLDGGGNTGELFF
TRBV12-3/TRBV12-4,TRBJ2-1,CASSFYGNELFF
TRBV12-3/TRBV12-4,TRBJ2-3,CASSRKWAGGTDTQYF
TRBV4-3,TRBJ1-1,CASSQDLDRVWTEAFF
TRBV7-6,TRBJ2-3,CASSLVLTDTQYF
TRBV27,TRBJ1-5,CASRPTGFQPQHF
TRBV12-3/TRBV12-4,TRBJ2-5,CASSLTIQETQYF
TRBV6-2/TRBV6-3,TRBJ1-5,CASSYRDNQPQHF
TRBV7-8,TRBJ2-5,CASSFMGVGETQYF
TRBV7-9,TRBJ2-3,CAISLVQGGDTQYF
TRBV27,TRBJ1-6,CASRLGSLGSPLHF
TRBV7-9,TRBJ2-1,CASSFPGGLAGEVNEQFF
TRBV12-3/TRBV12-4,TRBJ2-7,CASSFGPSRYEQYF
TRBV20-1,TRBJ2-1,CSARDLADYNEQFF
TRBV6-2/TRBV6-3,TRBJ1-5,CASSYSFPGAVVQPQHF
TRBV15,TRBJ2-7,CATSINRVYEQYF
TRBV7-8,TRBJ2-7,CASSRDGGQGAYEQYF
TRBV2,TRBJ2-1,CANPTREGYNEQFF
TRBV5-1,TRBJ1-5,CASSLLPGNQPQHF
TRBV15,TRBJ2-3,CATSRDVAGARTDTQYF
TRBV12-3/TRBV12-4,TRBJ1-1,CASSPRTGLNTEAFF
TRBV7-2,TRBJ1-1,CASSLVTQGREAFF
TRBV3-1,TRBJ2-7,CASSQDYEQYF
TRBV12-3/TRBV12-4,TRBJ2-7,CASKQGYEQYF
TRBV7-9,TRBJ2-7,CASSSPKGPHEQYF
TRBV3-1,TRBJ2-7,CASRNSLDGEQYF